The clone carrying this TCR beta chain was counted a single time. The record originates from a study of control samples from healthy donors and cancer patients. Germline V lookup: CDR1 SNHLY, CDR2 FYNNEI. The CDR3 consists of 14 residues. Trimming shortened V by 5 bases and J by 8 bases, and 15 bases separated the two germline ends. Some clones are missing from TCRdb's copy, which holds only in-frame ones; the method was immunoSEQ multiplex PCR. This table holds 100,000 to 150,000 clones, just under 95% found once. This chain connects TRBV2 to TRBJ1-4; D is possibly TRBD1 (6 bases). The receptor's source is a man aged 18 to 29 in good health. Specimen: blood. As DNA, the CDR3 is TGTGCCAGCAGTAACACAGGGAAACGCGAAAAACTGTTTTTT. It translates to CASSNTGKREKLFF.